Listed here are 26 T cell receptor beta chains from one sample, sequenced in a study of T cell changes during pregnancy in multiple sclerosis. The method was immunoSEQ multiplex PCR; TCRdb's version includes in-frame clones alone and lacks a portion of them. The table has about 45,000 clones, around nine tenths seen once. The sample in question was peripheral blood, obtained in the first trimester of pregnancy. Source of these receptors: a female donor with multiple sclerosis, enrolled in a pregnancy study.

J is TRBJ2-6 and V is TRBV5-4; TRBD2 is a possible D gene (5 bases). Germline values: CDR1 SGHNT, CDR2 YYREEE (reference sequence). CDR3 length equals 14 residues. The V end lost 5 bases, the J end lost 1 base, and 7 bases lay between the germline ends. The CDR3 is CASRSGSGANVLTF. Written as DNA, the CDR3 is TGTGCCAGCAGATCGGGGTCTGGGGCCAACGTCCTGACTTTC. The variable domain in full, with the rest retrieved from reference TRBV5-4 and TRBJ2-6, is ETGVTQSPTHLIKTRGQQVTLRCSSQSGHNTVSWYQQALGQGPQFIFQYYREEENGRGNFPPRFSGLQFPNYSSELNVNALELDDSALYLCASRSGSGANVLTFGAGSRLTVL.

The J gene is TRBJ1-5, the V gene TRBV6-1, with D unclear. The germline V gene encodes CDR1 MNHNS and CDR2 SASEGT. The germline V and J ends were trimmed by 2 bases and 2 bases, with 4 bases remaining between them. The CDR3 totals 13 residues. The DNA for the CDR3 is TGTGCCAGCAGTGAATTCGGCAATCAGCCCCAGCATTTT. Translation gives CASSEFGNQPQHF.

This chain's CDR3 is CASSLLYQETQYF. CDR3 coding DNA: TGTGCCAGCAGCCTACTCTACCAAGAGACCCAGTACTTC. The gene calls are TRBV7-6 and TRBJ2-5; no clear D gene. The CDR3 length is 13 residues. Germline V gene lookup returns CDR1 SGHVS and CDR2 FNYEAQ. Trimming took 5 bases from V and 0 from J, leaving 7 bases between them.

V and J are TRBV4-3 and TRBJ2-7, with D possibly TRBD1 on 6 matching bases. Germline CDR1 and CDR2: LGHNA and YSLEER. The CDR3 has 15 amino acids. V was clipped by 4 bases and J by 1 base, with 14 bases between them. The DNA of the CDR3 is TGCGCCAGCAGCCCAGGGGCCTGGTCATCCTACGAGCAGTACTTC. Protein: CASSPGAWSSYEQYF.

The CDR3 loop reads CASSKKVRDSATPPANYGYTF. The CDR3 DNA follows: TGTGCCAGCAGCAAAAAAGTGCGGGACAGTGCAACACCTCCCGCTAACTATGGCTACACCTTC. V and J are TRBV21-1 and TRBJ1-2; the table's TRBD1 call for D was not verified on the DNA. TRBV21-1 is reported as a pseudogene. CDR3 size: 21 residues.

Turning to this clone: Germline is not matched at one junction end, which may reflect a read error. This chain connects TRBV7-7 to TRBJ2-5, with D perhaps matching TRBD2 (5 bases). Germline lookup yields CDR1 SSHAT and CDR2 FNYEAQ (reference sequence). CDR3 size: 13 residues. The CDR3 DNA is TGTGCTAGCAGCCAGGACTGGCAAGAGACCCAGTACTTC. Translated, it gives CASSQDWQETQYF.

The rearrangement joins TRBV29-1 to TRBJ1-1; D is unclear. The CDR3 consists of 13 residues. Deletions cut 2 bases from V and 3 bases from J, with 10 bases between. CDR1 is SQVTM and CDR2 is ANQGSEA in the germline V gene. The CDR3, as DNA: TGCAGCGTTGAAATATTGCGGGACACTGAAGCTTTCTTT. It is translated as CSVEILRDTEAFF.

This chain links TRBV27 with TRBJ2-3, with D tentatively TRBD1 (6 bases). V lost 8 bases to trimming and J lost 9 bases, with 15 bases between them. Germline V gene data show CDR1 as MNHEY and CDR2 as SMNVEV (reference sequence). The CDR3 is made up of 12 amino acids. The CDR3 DNA reads TGTGCCAGCGCGTTCCCTAGGGGGACGCAGTATTTT. Amino acid sequence: CASAFPRGTQYF.

The V and J genes are TRBV5-1 and TRBJ2-7; D may be TRBD1 (6 bases). This CDR3 is built from 15 residues. Germline CDR1 reads SGHRS; CDR2 reads YFSETQ. Trimming stripped 3 bases from V and 0 bases from J, with 13 bases between. The CDR3: CASSSDSYYSYEQYF. CDR3 DNA sequence: TGCGCCAGCAGCTCGGACAGCTACTACTCCTACGAGCAGTACTTC. The full variable domain, in which reference TRBV5-1 and TRBJ2-7 provide the parts outside the CDR3, is KAGVTQTPRYLIKTRGQQVTLSCSPISGHRSVSWYQQTPGQGLQFLFEYFSETQRNKGNFPGRFSGRQFSNSRSEMNVSTLELGDSALYLCASSSDSYYSYEQYFGPGTRLTVT.

The genes are TRBV9 and TRBJ1-2, with D possibly being TRBD1 (6 bases). V was clipped by 3 bases and J by 4 bases, with 7 bases between them. The CDR3 extends over 12 amino acids. CDR1 SGDLS and CDR2 YYNGEE come from the germline V gene. The CDR3 region is CASSEGVYGYTF. In DNA form, the CDR3 reads TGTGCCAGCAGCGAGGGGGTCTATGGCTACACCTTC. The variable domain in full, with the rest retrieved from reference TRBV9 and TRBJ1-2, is DSGVTQTPKHLITATGQRVTLRCSPRSGDLSVYWYQQSLDQGLQFLIQYYNGEERAKGNILERFSAQQFPDLHSELNLSSLELGDSALYFCASSEGVYGYTFGSGTRLTVV.

V gene TRBV6-5 combines with J gene TRBJ2-7, with 12 bases fitting TRBD2. Germline loops: CDR1 MNHEY, CDR2 SVGAGI. V lost 4 bases and J lost 2; bases outside the gene matches: 3. CDR3 length: 15 amino acids. In nucleotides, the CDR3 is TGTGCCAGCAGTTCGAGACTAGCGGGAGCCTACGAGCAGTACTTC. The encoded protein is CASSSRLAGAYEQYF.

The chain couples TRBV7-2 to TRBJ1-1, with 7 bases lining up with TRBD1. CDR1 is SGHTA, CDR2 FQGNSA, per germline. The CDR3 is made up of 15 amino acids. The ends lost 3 bases at V and 4 bases at J; junction bases unmatched: 8. The DNA for the CDR3 is TGTGCCAGCAGCTTTTACAGGGGCGTCGGCACTGAAGCTTTCTTT. This sequence encodes CASSFYRGVGTEAFF. Together with reference TRBV7-2 and TRBJ1-1, the CDR3 gives the full variable domain: GAGVSQSPSNKVTEKGKDVELRCDPISGHTALYWYRQSLGQGLEFLIYFQGNSAPDKSGLPSDRFSAERTGGSVSTLTIQRTQQEDSAVYLCASSFYRGVGTEAFFGQGTRLTVV.

This chain uses TRBV6-1 with TRBJ1-5, with 7 bases aligning to TRBD1. The CDR3 runs 13 residues. Unmatched junction bases numbered 5, after V lost 6 bases and J lost 6 bases. Germline V CDR1 and CDR2: MNHNS, SASEGT. CDR3 sequence: CASSQGEGQPQHF. In nucleotides, the CDR3 is TGTGCCAGCAGCCAGGGGGAAGGTCAGCCCCAGCATTTT.

This clone was counted once. The chain recombines TRBV6-5 with TRBJ1-2; TRBD1 is a possible D gene (5 bases). Per the germline V gene, CDR1 is MNHEY and CDR2 is SVGAGI. V dropped 1 base and J dropped 2 bases, with 14 bases sitting between them. This CDR3 has 16 amino acids. CDR3 sequence reads: CASSYLGGPMNYGYTF. The CDR3 DNA is TGTGCCAGCAGTTACTTGGGGGGACCGATGAACTATGGCTACACCTTC.

The chain recombines TRBV30 with TRBJ1-3, with 9 bases matching TRBD1. V trimming: 1 base; J trimming: 5 bases; junction bases outside the gene matches: 6. Per the germline V gene, CDR1 is GTSNPN and CDR2 is SVGIG (reference sequence). This CDR3 is 15 amino acids long. CDR3 DNA sequence: TGTGCCTGGAGTGCGATCGGGACAGGGAGAAACACCATATATTTT. Protein product: CAWSAIGTGRNTIYF.

The genes are TRBV7-2 and TRBJ2-3; 9 bases line up with TRBD1. Germline V lookup: CDR1 SGHTA, CDR2 FQGNSA. The V gene end was trimmed by 4 bases and the J gene end by 7 bases; junction bases not matched to a gene: 9. The CDR3 extends over 15 amino acids. CDR3 loop: CASSSTGGLGYTQYF. For the CDR3, the DNA is TGTGCCAGCAGCTCAACAGGGGGCCTCGGGTATACGCAGTATTTT.

The gene calls are TRBV10-3 and TRBJ1-1; the match to TRBD1 covers 9 bases. The CDR3 spans 14 residues. CDR1 and CDR2 (germline): ENHRY, SYGVKD. V shed 4 bases, J shed 4 bases, and the junction held 4 bases outside the gene matches. The CDR3 nucleotides are TGTGCCATCAGTGGAATGGACAGGGGCACTGAAGCTTTCTTT. Its protein product is CAISGMDRGTEAFF.

This clone was recorded once. The chain combines TRBV7-9 with TRBJ1-5; D is perhaps TRBD1 (5 bases). This CDR3 is 14 amino acids long. Germline-derived CDR1 and CDR2 are SEHNR and FQNEAQ (reference sequence). V was trimmed by 8 bases and J by 2 bases, leaving 13 bases between them. In DNA form, the CDR3 reads TGTGCCAGCGAATCGGGGGAGGGCAATCAGCCCCAGCATTTT. It encodes CASESGEGNQPQHF.

The table lists this clone with a count of one. The chain employs TRBV2 and TRBJ2-3; no definite D call. CDR1 is SNHLY and CDR2 is FYNNEI in the germline V gene. The CDR3 length is 12 residues. V was shortened by 2 bases and J by 8 bases, with 8 bases between the two germline ends. The CDR3 region has the DNA TGTGCCAGCAGTGAATATTCCCCTACGCAGTATTTT. Its translation is CASSEYSPTQYF.

The chain uses TRBV2 and TRBJ1-1; TRBD1 aligns across 8 bases. This CDR3 is built from 15 residues. Germline values: CDR1 SNHLY, CDR2 FYNNEI. V shed 6 bases and J 3 bases; nucleotides not matched to a gene: 9. The CDR3 region has the DNA TGTGCCAGCAGGGATTCAGGGGGCCTCGACACTGAAGCTTTCTTT. Translating gives CASRDSGGLDTEAFF.

This clone was seen a single time. The V call is TRBV19, the J call TRBJ2-1; possibly TRBD2 for D (6 bases). This CDR3 comprises 17 residues. Germline CDR1 reads LNHDA; CDR2 reads SQIVND (reference sequence). V was cut by 3 bases and J by 0 bases, with 15 bases left in between. The CDR3 protein is CASSIDTGGSSYNEQFF. The CDR3 DNA sequence: TGTGCCAGTAGTATCGATACCGGAGGGAGCTCCTACAATGAGCAGTTCTTC.

The chain uses TRBV10-1 and TRBJ2-7; possible D gene TRBD1, 7 bases. Germline-derived CDR1 and CDR2 are WNHNN and SYGVQD (reference sequence). This CDR3 region has 13 residues. The V and J ends lost 6 bases and 3 bases respectively, with 12 bases between them. DNA for the CDR3: TGCGCCAGCAGCGGGACAGCGGGCTACGAGCAGTACTTC. This codes for CASSGTAGYEQYF.

This clone showed up just a few times. The chain combines TRBV5-4 with TRBJ2-7, with 7 bases aligning to TRBD1. V trimming: 4 bases; J trimming: 12 bases; junction bases outside the gene matches: 10. The CDR3 loop spans 12 amino acids. Germline values: CDR1 SGHNT, CDR2 YYREEE (reference sequence). CDR3 protein: CASSAVQGSLYF. The CDR3 nucleotides are TGTGCCAGCAGCGCCGTACAGGGGAGTCTGTACTTC.

The rearrangement joins TRBV18 to TRBJ2-2; weak D call: TRBD1 (6 bases). V lost 8 bases, J lost 3 bases, and 16 bases lay in between. Germline V gives CDR1 KGHSH, CDR2 LQKENI. This CDR3 is built from 15 residues. The CDR3, as DNA: TGTGCCAGCCGCGCAGGGGTGCGGGACACCGGGGAGCTGTTTTTT. It is translated as CASRAGVRDTGELFF.

J is TRBJ1-4 and V is TRBV18; D is undetermined. CDR1 KGHSH and CDR2 LQKENI come from the germline V gene. Trimming pared 3 bases from V and 6 bases from J, leaving 8 bases between. The CDR3 runs 13 residues. In DNA form, the CDR3 reads TGTGCCAGCTCACCGCCTATTTATGAAAAACTGTTTTTT. Translated: CASSPPIYEKLFF.

The rearrangement joins TRBV6-1 to TRBJ1-5; TRBD1 might be the D (6 bases). This CDR3 is built from 14 residues. CDR1 MNHNS and CDR2 SASEGT come from the germline V gene. Trimming removed 7 bases at V and 5 bases at J, with 15 bases between. The CDR3: CASKQGNRDQPQHF. The CDR3 region has the DNA TGTGCCAGCAAGCAGGGGAATAGGGATCAGCCCCAGCATTTT.